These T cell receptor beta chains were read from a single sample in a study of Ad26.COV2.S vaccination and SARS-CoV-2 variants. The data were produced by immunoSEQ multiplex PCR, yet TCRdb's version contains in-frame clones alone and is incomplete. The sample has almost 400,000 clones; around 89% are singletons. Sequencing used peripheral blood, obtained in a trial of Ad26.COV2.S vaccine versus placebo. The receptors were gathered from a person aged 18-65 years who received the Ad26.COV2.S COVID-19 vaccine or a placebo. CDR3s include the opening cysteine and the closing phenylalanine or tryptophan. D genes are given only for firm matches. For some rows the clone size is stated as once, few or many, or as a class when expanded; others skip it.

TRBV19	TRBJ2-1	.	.	CASSTAGRHEQFF	TGTGCCAGTAGCACCGCAGGGAGGCATGAGCAGTTCTTC
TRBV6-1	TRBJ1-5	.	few	CASSEALRGGPQHF	TGTGCCAGCAGTGAAGCGCTAAGAGGGGGGCCCCAGCATTTT
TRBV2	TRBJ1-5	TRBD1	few	CASRGTGVLNQPQHF	TGTGCCAGCAGGGGGACAGGGGTTCTCAATCAGCCCCAGCATTTT
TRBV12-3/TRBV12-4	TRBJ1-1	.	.	CASSLKQNTEAFF	TGTGCCAGCAGTTTGAAGCAGAACACTGAAGCTTTCTTT
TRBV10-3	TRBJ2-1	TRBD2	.	CAISDPLAAYNEQFF	TGTGCCATCAGTGACCCTCTAGCGGCCTACAATGAGCAGTTCTTC
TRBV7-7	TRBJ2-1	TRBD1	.	CASSSWTGSSNEQFF	TGTGCCAGCAGCTCCTGGACAGGGAGTTCCAATGAGCAGTTCTTC
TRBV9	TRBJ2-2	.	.	CASSARGSGELFF	TGTGCCAGCAGCGCCCGGGGGAGCGGGGAGCTGTTTTTT
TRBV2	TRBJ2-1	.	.	CASICALQFF	TGTGCCAGCATTTGCGCGTTGCAGTTCTTC
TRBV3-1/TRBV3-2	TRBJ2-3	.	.	CASSQVLGDTQYF	TGTGCCAGCAGCCAAGTTCTCGGAGATACGCAGTATTTT
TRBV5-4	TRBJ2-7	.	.	CASSLQGRRAYEQYF	TGTGCCAGCAGCTTGCAGGGCCGAAGGGCCTACGAGCAGTACTTC
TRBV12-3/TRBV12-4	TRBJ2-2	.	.	CASSLKGTGELFF	TGTGCCAGCAGCTTGAAAGGCACCGGGGAGCTGTTTTTT
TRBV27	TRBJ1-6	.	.	CASSRGQGWVSPLHF	TGTGCCAGCAGTAGAGGCCAGGGTTGGGTTTCACCCCTCCACTTT
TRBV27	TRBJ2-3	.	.	CASSFLRRASTDTQYF	TGTGCCAGCAGTTTTCTGAGGAGAGCTAGCACAGATACGCAGTATTTT
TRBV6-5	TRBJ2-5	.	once	CASTGDQETQYF	TGTGCCAGCACCGGGGATCAAGAGACCCAGTACTTC
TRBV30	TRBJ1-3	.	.	CATMGPGNTIYF	TGTGCCACGATGGGACCGGGAAACACCATATATTTT
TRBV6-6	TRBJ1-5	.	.	CASSSAVHSQPQHF	TGTGCCAGCAGTTCTGCCGTGCATAGTCAGCCCCAGCATTTT
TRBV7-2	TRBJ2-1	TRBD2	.	CASSLGTSGAYYNEQFF	TGTGCCAGCAGCCTCGGGACTAGCGGGGCCTACTACAATGAGCAGTTCTTC
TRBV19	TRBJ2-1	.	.	CASSIEWGSANEQFF	TGTGCCAGTAGTATAGAATGGGGTTCCGCCAATGAGCAGTTCTTC
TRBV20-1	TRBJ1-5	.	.	CSASSSDQPQHF	TGCAGTGCTAGTAGCAGTGATCAGCCCCAGCATTTT
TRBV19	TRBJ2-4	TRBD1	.	CASSIEHRGRLLAKNIQYF	TGTGCCAGTAGTATAGAACACAGGGGACGCTTACTAGCCAAAAACATTCAGTACTTC
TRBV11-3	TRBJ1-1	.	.	CASSAGEGIGAFF	TGTGCCAGCAGCGCTGGGGAGGGAATTGGAGCTTTCTTT
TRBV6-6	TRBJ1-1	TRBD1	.	CASSYQGRGQGFFFGPHTEAFF	TGTGCCAGCAGCTACCAGGGGCGAGGACAGGGGTTTTTTTTCGGCCCCCACACTGAAGCTTTCTTT
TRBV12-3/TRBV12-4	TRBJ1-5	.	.	CASSHPRGPQHF	TGTGCCAGCAGCCACCCGCGGGGGCCCCAGCATTTT
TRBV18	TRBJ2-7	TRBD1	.	CASSPRRQGASPWNEQYF	TGTGCCAGCTCACCTCGTCGACAGGGGGCATCCCCGTGGAACGAGCAGTACTTC
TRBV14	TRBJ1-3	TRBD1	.	CASSQRTGMEISGNTIYF	TGTGCCAGCAGCCAAAGGACAGGGATGGAGATCTCTGGAAACACCATATATTTT
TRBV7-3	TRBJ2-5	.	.	CASSFLTDQETQYF	TGTGCCAGCAGCTTCTTGACTGATCAAGAGACCCAGTACTTC
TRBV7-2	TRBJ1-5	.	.	CASSFSGTAQPQHF	TGTGCCAGCAGCTTTTCGGGTACAGCTCAGCCCCAGCATTTT
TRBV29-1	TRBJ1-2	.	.	CSVGQGTNYGYTF	TGCAGCGTTGGGCAGGGGACTAACTATGGCTACACCTTC
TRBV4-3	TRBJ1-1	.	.	CASSQVLGENTEAFF	TGCGCCAGCAGCCAAGTTTTAGGGGAGAACACTGAAGCTTTCTTT
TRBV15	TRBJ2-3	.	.	CATSRGPAGLSTDTQYF	TGTGCCACCAGCAGAGGCCCAGCGGGCCTGAGCACAGATACGCAGTATTTT
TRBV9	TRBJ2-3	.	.	CASSVGSVGGDTQYF	TGTGCCAGCAGCGTAGGGTCGGTAGGCGGGGATACGCAGTATTTT
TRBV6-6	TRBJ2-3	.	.	CASSNQGLDSDTQYF	TGTGCCAGCAGTAACCAGGGGTTAGACTCAGATACGCAGTATTTT
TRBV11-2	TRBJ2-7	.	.	CASSLTAVSLYEQYF	TGTGCCAGCAGCTTAACGGCAGTCAGCCTATACGAGCAGTACTTC
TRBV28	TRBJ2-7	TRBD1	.	CASSLGGTGNEQYF	TGTGCCAGCAGTTTGGGCGGGACAGGGAACGAGCAGTACTTC
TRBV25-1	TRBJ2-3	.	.	CASSALQDGREYF	TGTGCCAGCAGTGCCCTCCAGGACGGCAGGGAGTATTTT
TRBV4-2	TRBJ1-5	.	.	CASSQGRALQGNQPQHF	TGTGCCAGCAGCCAAGGTAGGGCCCTGCAAGGCAATCAGCCCCAGCATTTT
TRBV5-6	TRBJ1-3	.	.	CASSYRQEWATRDTIYF	TGTGCCAGCAGCTACAGACAGGAATGGGCTACTCGGGACACCATATATTTT
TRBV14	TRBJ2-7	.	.	CASSQEGPEQYF	TGTGCCAGCAGCCAAGAGGGTCCTGAGCAGTACTTC
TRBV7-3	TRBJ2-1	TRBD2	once	CASSPHVAGGYNEQFF	TGTGCCAGCAGCCCACATGTAGCGGGAGGTTACAATGAGCAGTTCTTC
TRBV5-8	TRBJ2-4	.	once	CASSARDRFKNIQYF	TGTGCCAGCAGCGCCCGTGACAGATTCAAAAACATTCAGTACTTC
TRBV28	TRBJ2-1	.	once	CASSSPLSRRSYNEQFF	TGTGCCAGCAGTTCCCCTCTTAGTCGTCGCTCCTACAATGAGCAGTTCTTC
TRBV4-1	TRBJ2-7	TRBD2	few	CASSPSLADVSYEQYF	TGCGCCAGCAGCCCATCCCTAGCGGATGTCTCCTACGAGCAGTACTTC
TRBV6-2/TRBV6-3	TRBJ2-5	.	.	CASSFTDRETQYF	TGTGCCAGCAGTTTCACGGACAGAGAGACCCAGTACTTC
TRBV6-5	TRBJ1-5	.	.	CASSRYRGNQPQHF	TGTGCCAGCAGTCGCTACAGGGGCAATCAGCCCCAGCATTTT
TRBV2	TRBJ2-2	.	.	CASRYKGDTGELFF	TGTGCCAGCAGATATAAGGGCGACACCGGGGAGCTGTTTTTT
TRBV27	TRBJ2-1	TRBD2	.	CASAPPSLLADRPSYNEQFF	TGTGCCAGCGCGCCACCCTCGTTACTAGCGGATCGCCCTTCCTACAATGAGCAGTTCTTC
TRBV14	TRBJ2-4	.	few	CASSHLGPRGNIQYF	TGTGCCAGCAGCCACTTGGGGCCACGGGGAAACATTCAGTACTTC
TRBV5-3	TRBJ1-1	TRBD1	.	CARSSGKGVSDRGGEAFF	TGTGCCAGAAGCTCAGGGAAGGGCGTCTCGGACAGGGGAGGAGAAGCTTTCTTT
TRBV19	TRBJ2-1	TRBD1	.	CASIGPGQGLFNEQFF	TGTGCCAGTATCGGCCCGGGACAGGGTCTATTCAATGAGCAGTTCTTC
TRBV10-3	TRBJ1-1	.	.	CAIKKDRDQTFF	TGTGCCATCAAAAAAGATAGGGACCAGACTTTCTTT
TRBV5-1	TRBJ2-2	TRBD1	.	CASSLTSGQGFTGELFF	TGCGCCAGCAGCTTAACCTCCGGACAGGGTTTCACCGGGGAGCTGTTTTTT
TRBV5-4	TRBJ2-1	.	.	CASSLGETSYNEQFF	TGTGCCAGCAGCTTGGGGGAGACTAGCTACAATGAGCAGTTCTTC
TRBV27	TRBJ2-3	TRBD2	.	CASSSPIRLAGGTDTQYF	TGTGCCAGCTCTAGTCCCATTCGACTAGCGGGCGGCACAGATACGCAGTATTTT
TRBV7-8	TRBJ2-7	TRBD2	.	CASSLLGTSGTYEQYF	TGTGCCAGCAGCTTATTGGGGACTAGCGGAACCTACGAGCAGTACTTC
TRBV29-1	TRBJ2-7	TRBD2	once	CSAGGDPSSYEQYF	TGCAGCGCGGGGGGGGACCCGAGCTCCTACGAGCAGTACTTC
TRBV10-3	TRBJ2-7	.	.	CAISAQGGYEQYF	TGTGCCATCAGTGCTCAGGGGGGGTACGAGCAGTACTTC
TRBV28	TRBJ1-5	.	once	CASSLPYSNQPQHF	TGTGCCAGCAGTTTACCTTATAGCAATCAGCCCCAGCATTTT
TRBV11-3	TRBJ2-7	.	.	CASSYGTPRYEQYF	TGTGCCAGCAGCTACGGGACTCCACGCTACGAGCAGTACTTC
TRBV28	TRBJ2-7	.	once	CASSFGGRGYEQYF	TGTGCCAGCAGTTTCGGGGGTCGGGGCTACGAGCAGTACTTC
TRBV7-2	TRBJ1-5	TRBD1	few	CASSPGTGSRPQHF	TGTGCCAGCAGCCCAGGGACAGGGTCACGGCCCCAGCATTTT